The T cell receptor (beta chain) under discussion was sequenced for a study of T cells in women clearing cervical HPV infection. With regard to this clone: The CDR3 is cut off 3 residues early in the read; its end comes from the germline J gene.

Only in-frame clones appear in the TCRdb table, and some are missing; sequencing was by immunoSEQ multiplex PCR. The sample totals just under 35,000 clones. This CDR3 contains 14 residues. The V and J ends lost 5 bases and 4 bases respectively, with 11 bases between them. The germline CDR1 and CDR2 sequences are SNHLY and FYNNEI. Cervical HPV DNA detected by MY09/MY11 PCR, typed by dot-blot. This sequence joins TRBV2 and TRBJ1-4, with D hard to call. The sequenced material came from blood buffy coat. The sequence was collected from a woman between 18 and 70 years old with a cervical HPV16 infection that either progressed to CIN3+ or cleared (not recorded which). CDR3 DNA, as far as it was read: TGTGCCAGCAGTAGGGCCTCCTATAATGAAAAA. Its protein is CASSRASYNEK. The full CDR3 sequence reads CASSRASYNEKLFF.